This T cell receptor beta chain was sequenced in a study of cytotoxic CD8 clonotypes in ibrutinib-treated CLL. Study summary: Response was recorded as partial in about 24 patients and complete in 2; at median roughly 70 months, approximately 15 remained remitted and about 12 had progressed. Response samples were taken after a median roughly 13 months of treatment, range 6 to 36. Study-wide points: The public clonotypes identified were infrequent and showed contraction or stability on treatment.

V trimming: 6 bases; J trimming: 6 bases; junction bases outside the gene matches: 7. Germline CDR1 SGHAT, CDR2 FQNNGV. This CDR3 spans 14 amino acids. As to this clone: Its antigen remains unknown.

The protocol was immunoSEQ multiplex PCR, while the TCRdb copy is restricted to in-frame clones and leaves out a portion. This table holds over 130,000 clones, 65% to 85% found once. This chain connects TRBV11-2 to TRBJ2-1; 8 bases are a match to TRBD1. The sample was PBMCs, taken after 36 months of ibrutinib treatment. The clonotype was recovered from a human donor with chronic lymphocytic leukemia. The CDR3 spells CASSLNTGGNEQFF. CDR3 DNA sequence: TGTGCCAGCAGTCTTAACACAGGGGGCAATGAGCAGTTCTTC.